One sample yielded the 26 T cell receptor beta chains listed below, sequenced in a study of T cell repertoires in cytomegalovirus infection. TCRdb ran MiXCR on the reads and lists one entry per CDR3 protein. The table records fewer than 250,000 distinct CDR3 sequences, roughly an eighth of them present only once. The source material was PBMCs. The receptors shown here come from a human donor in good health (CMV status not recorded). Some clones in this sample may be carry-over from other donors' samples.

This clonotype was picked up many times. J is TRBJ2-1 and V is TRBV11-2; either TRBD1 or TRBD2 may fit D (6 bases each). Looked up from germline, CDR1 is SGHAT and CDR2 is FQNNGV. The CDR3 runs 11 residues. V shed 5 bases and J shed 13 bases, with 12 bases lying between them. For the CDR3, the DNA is TGTGCCAGCAGCCCCGGGGGCGATCAGTTCTTC. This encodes CASSPGGDQFF.

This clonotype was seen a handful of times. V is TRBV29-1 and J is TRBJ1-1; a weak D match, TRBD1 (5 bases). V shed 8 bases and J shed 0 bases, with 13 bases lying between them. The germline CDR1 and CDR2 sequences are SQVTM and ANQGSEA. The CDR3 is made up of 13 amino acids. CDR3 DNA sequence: TGCAGCAGCAGGGAGGACCTGAACACTGAAGCTTTCTTT. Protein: CSSREDLNTEAFF.

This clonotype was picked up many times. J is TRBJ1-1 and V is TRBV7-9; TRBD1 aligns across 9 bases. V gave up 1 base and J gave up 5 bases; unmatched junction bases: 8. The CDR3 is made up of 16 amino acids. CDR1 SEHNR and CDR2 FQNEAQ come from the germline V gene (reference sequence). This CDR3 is CASSLDKGQGKTEAFF. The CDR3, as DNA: TGTGCCAGCAGCTTAGACAAGGGACAGGGTAAAACTGAAGCTTTCTTT.

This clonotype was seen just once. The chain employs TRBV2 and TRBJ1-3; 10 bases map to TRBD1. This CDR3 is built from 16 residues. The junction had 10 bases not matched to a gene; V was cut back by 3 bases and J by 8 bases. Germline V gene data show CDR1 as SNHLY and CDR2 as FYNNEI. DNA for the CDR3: TGTGCCAGCAGTGACGTGGGGGACAGGGGAAGGTACACCATATATTTT. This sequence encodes CASSDVGDRGRYTIYF. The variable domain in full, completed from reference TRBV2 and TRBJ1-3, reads EPEVTQTPSHQVTQMGQEVILRCVPISNHLYFYWYRQILGQKVEFLVSFYNNEISEKSEIFDDQFSVERPDGSNFTLKIRSTKLEDSAMYFCASSDVGDRGRYTIYFGEGSWLTVV.

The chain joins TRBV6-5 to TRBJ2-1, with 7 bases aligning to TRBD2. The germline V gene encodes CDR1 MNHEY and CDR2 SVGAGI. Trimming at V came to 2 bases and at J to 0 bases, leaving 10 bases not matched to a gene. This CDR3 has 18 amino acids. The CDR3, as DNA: TGTGCCAGCAGTTACCAGGGAAGGGGCGGGGGCTCCTACAATGAGCAGTTCTTC. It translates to CASSYQGRGGGSYNEQFF.

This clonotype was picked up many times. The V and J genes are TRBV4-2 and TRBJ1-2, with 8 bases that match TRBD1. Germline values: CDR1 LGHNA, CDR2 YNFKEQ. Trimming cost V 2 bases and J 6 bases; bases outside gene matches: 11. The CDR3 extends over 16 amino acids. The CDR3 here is CASSQPGTGRTNGYTF. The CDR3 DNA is TGTGCCAGCAGCCAACCCGGGACAGGAAGAACGAATGGCTACACCTTC.

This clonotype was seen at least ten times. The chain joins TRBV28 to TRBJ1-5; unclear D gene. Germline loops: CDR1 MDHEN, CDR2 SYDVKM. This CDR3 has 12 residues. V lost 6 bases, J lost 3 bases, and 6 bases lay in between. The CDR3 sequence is CASRVSNQPQHF. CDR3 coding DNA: TGTGCCAGCAGGGTATCCAATCAGCCCCAGCATTTT.

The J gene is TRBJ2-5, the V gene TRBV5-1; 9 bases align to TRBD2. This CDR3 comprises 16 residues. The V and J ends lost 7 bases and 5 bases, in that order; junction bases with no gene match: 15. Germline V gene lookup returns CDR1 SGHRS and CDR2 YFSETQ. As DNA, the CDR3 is TGCGCCAGCCACTTCCGCGGCGGGAGGGCCGGCGAGACCCAGTACTTC. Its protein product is CASHFRGGRAGETQYF.

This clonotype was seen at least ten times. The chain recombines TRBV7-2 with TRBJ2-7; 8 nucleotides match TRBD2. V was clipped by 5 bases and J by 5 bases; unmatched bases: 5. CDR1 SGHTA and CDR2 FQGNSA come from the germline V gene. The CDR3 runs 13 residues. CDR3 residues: CASSPGLGDEQYF. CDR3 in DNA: TGTGCCAGCAGCCCGGGACTAGGGGACGAGCAGTACTTC.

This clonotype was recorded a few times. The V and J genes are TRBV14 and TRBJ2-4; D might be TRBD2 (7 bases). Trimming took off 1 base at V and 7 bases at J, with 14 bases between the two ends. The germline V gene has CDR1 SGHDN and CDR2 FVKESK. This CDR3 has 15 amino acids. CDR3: CASSQVGGRENIQYF. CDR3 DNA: TGTGCCAGCAGCCAAGTCGGGGGGCGGGAGAACATTCAGTACTTC.

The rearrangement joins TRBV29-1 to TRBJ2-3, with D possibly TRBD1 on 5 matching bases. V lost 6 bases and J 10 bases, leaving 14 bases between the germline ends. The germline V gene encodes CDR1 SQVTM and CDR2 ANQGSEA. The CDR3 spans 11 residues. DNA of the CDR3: TGCAGCGTAAAAAAGGGGATCCCGCAGTATTTT. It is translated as CSVKKGIPQYF.

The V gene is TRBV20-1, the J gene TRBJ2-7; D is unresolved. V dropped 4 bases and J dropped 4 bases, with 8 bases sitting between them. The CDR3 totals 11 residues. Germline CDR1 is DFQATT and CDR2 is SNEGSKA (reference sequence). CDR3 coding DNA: TGCAGTGCTATAGATGATTACGAGCAGTACTTC. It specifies CSAIDDYEQYF.

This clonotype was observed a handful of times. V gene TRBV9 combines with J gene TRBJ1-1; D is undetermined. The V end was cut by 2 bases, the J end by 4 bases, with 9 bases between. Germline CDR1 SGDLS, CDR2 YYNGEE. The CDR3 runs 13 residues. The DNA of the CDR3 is TGTGCCAGCAGCGTCGACCAGCGCACTGAAGCTTTCTTT. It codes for CASSVDQRTEAFF. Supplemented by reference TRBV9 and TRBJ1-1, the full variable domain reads DSGVTQTPKHLITATGQRVTLRCSPRSGDLSVYWYQQSLDQGLQFLIQYYNGEERAKGNILERFSAQQFPDLHSELNLSSLELGDSALYFCASSVDQRTEAFFGQGTRLTVV.

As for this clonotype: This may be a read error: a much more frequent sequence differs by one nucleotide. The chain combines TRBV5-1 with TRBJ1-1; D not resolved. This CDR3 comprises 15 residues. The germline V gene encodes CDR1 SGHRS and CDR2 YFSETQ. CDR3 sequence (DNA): TGCGCCAGCATTCCCGGGAATGGGATGAACACTGGAGCTTTCTTT. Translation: CASIPGNGMNTGAFF.

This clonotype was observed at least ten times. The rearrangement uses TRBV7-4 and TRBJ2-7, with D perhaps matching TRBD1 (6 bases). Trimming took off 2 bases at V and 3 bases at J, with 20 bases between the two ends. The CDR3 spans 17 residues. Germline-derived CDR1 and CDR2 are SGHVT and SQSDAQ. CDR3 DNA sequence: TGTGCCAGCAGCTTACGCGACAGGCCCAGCTACGGCTACGAGCAGTACTTC. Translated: CASSLRDRPSYGYEQYF.

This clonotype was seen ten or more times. The CDR3 spells CASSLQGNWENTEAFF. The CDR3 DNA is TGTGCCAGCAGTTTACAGGGCAACTGGGAGAACACTGAAGCTTTCTTT. This chain uses TRBV28 with TRBJ1-1; tentative D call: TRBD1 (5 bases). V lost 2 bases and J lost 1, with 14 bases in between. The CDR3 has 16 amino acids. Germline V gives CDR1 MDHEN, CDR2 SYDVKM.

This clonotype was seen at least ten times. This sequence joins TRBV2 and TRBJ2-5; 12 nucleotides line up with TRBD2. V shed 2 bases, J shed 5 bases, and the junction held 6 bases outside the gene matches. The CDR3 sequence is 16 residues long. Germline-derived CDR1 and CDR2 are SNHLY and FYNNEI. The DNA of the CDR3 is TGTGCCAGCAGTGAATCACTAGCGGGGGGCCGGGAGACCCAGTACTTC. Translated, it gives CASSESLAGGRETQYF. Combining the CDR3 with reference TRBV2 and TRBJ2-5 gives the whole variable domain EPEVTQTPSHQVTQMGQEVILRCVPISNHLYFYWYRQILGQKVEFLVSFYNNEISEKSEIFDDQFSVERPDGSNFTLKIRSTKLEDSAMYFCASSESLAGGRETQYFGPGTRLLVL.

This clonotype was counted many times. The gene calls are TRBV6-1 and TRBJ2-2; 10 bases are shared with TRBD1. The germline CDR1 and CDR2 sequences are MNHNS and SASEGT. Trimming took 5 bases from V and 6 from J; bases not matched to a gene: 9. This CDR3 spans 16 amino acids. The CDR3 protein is CASSFLLDRGPGELFF. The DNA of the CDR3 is TGTGCCAGCAGTTTCCTACTTGACAGGGGGCCCGGGGAGCTGTTTTTT.

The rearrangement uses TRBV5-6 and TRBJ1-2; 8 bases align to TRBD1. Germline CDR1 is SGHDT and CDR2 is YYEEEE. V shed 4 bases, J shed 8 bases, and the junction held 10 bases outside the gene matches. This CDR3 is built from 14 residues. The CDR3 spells CASSTGTGGRGYTF. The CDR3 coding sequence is TGTGCCAGCAGCACCGGGACAGGAGGACGGGGCTACACCTTC.

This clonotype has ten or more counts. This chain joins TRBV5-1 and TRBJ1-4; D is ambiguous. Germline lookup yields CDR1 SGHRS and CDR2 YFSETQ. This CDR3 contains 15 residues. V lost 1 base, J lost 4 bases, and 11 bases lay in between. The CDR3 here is CASSLNGQINEKLFF. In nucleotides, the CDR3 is TGCGCCAGCAGCTTGAACGGGCAGATTAATGAAAAACTGTTTTTT.

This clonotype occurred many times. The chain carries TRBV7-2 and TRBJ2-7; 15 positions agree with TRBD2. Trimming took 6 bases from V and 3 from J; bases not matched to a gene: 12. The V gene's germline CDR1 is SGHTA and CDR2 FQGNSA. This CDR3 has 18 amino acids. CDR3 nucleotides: TGTGCCAGCAGTCGTGGGACTAGCGGGAGGTCTCTTAACTACGAGCAGTACTTC. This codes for CASSRGTSGRSLNYEQYF.

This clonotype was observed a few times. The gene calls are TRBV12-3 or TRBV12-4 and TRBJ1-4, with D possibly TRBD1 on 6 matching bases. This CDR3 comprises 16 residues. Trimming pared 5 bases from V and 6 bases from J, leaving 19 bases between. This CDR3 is CASSPPAPTGDEKLFF. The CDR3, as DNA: TGTGCCAGCAGTCCCCCAGCCCCGACAGGCGATGAAAAACTGTTTTTT.

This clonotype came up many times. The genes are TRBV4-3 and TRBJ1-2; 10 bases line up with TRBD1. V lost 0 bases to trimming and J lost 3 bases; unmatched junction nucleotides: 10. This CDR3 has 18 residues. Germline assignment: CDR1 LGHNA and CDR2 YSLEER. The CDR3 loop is CASSQDFATGGRDYGYTF. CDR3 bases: TGCGCCAGCAGCCAAGATTTCGCGACAGGGGGCAGGGACTATGGCTACACCTTC.

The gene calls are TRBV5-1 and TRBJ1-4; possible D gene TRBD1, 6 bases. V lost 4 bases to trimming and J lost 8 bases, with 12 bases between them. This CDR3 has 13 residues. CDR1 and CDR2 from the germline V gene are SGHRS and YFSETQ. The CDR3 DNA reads TGCGCCAGCAGCCTGGGGGCCTTAGAAAAACTGTTTTTT. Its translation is CASSLGALEKLFF.

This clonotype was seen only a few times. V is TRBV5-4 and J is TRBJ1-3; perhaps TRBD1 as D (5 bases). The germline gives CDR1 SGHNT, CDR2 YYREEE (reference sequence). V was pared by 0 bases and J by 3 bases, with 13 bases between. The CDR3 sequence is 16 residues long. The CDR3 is CASSLDPGRSGNTIYF. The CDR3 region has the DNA TGTGCCAGCAGCTTGGATCCGGGGCGAAGTGGAAACACCATATATTTT.

The CDR3 sequence is CASSGGQGDYEQYF. As DNA, the CDR3 is TGTGCCAGCAGTGGTGGACAGGGGGACTACGAGCAGTACTTC. J is TRBJ2-7 and V is TRBV2, with TRBD1 matching 10 bases. The CDR3 consists of 14 residues. CDR1 and CDR2 (germline): SNHLY, FYNNEI. Germline trimming cut 4 bases from V and 3 bases from J; bases unmatched to any gene: 3.